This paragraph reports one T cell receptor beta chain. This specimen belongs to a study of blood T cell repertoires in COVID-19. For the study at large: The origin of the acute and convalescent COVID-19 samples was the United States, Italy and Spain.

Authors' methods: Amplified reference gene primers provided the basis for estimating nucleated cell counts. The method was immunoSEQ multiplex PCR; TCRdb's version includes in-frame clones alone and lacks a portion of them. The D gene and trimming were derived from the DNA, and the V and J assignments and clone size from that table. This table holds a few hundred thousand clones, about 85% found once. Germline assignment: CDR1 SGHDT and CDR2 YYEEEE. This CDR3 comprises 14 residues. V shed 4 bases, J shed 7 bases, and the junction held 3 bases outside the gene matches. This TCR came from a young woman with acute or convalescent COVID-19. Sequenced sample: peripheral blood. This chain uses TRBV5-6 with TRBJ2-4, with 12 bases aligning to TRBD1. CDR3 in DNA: TGTGCCAGCAGCGAGGGACAGGGGGCGAACATTCAGTACTTC. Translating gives CASSEGQGANIQYF.